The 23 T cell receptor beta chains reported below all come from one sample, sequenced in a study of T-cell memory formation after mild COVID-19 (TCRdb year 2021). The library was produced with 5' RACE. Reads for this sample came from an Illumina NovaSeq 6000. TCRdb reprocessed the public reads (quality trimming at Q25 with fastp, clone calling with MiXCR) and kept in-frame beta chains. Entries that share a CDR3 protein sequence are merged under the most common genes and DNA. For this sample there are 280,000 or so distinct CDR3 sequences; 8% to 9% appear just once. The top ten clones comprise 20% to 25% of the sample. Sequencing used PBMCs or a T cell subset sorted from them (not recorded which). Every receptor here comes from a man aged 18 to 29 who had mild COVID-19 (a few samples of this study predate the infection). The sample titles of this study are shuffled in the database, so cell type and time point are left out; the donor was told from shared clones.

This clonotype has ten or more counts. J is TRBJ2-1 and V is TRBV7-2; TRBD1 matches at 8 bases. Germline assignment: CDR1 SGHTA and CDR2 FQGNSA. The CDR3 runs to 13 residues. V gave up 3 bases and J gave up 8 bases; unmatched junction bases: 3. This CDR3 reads CASSFSGGDEQFF. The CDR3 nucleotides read TGTGCCAGCAGCTTCTCAGGGGGCGATGAGCAGTTCTTC.

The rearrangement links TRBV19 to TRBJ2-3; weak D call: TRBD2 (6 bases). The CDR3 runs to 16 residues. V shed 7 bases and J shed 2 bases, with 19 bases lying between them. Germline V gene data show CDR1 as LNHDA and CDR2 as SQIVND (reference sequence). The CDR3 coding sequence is TGTGCCAGTACGGTAATCGGGGGAACCCCCACAGATACGCAGTATTTT. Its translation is CASTVIGGTPTDTQYF.

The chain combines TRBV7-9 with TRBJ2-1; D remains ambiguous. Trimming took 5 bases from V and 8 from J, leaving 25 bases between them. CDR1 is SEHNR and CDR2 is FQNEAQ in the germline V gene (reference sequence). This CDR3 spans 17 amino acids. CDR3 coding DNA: TGTGCCAGCAGCCCAAGGCTGGGTTTGATGGTTCAACATGAGCAGTTCTTC. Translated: CASSPRLGLMVQHEQFF.

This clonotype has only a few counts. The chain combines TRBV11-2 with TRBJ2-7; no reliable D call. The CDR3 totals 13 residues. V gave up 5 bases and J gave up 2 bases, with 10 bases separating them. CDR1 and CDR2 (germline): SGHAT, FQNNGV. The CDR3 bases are TGTGCCAGCAGCGCCGACGGTCCCTACGAGCAGTACGTC. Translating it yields CASSADGPYEQYV.

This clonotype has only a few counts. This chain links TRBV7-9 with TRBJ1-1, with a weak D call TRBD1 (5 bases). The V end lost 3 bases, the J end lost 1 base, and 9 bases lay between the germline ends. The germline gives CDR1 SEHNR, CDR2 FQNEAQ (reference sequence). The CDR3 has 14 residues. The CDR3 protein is CASSFLTGNTEAFF. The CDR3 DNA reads TGTGCCAGCAGCTTCCTCACAGGGAACACTGAAGCTTTCTTT.

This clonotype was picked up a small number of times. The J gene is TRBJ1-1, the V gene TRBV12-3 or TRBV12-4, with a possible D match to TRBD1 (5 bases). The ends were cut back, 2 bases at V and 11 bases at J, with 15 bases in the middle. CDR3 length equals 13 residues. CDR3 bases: TGTGCCAGCAGTTTACTGGCGGGGGTGCGGGCTTTCTTT. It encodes CASSLLAGVRAFF.

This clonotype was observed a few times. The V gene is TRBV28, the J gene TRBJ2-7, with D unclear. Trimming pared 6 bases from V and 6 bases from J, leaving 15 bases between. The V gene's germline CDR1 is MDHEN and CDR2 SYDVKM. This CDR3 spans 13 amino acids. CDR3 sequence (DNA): TGTGCCAGCAGCTCCGGCTGGGTCCCCGAGCAGTACGTC. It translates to CASSSGWVPEQYV.

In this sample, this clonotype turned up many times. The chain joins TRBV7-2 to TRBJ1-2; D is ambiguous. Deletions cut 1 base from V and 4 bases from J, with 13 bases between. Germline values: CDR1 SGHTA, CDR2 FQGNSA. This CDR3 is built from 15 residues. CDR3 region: CASSLDWVGGYGYTF. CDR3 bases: TGTGCCAGCAGCTTAGATTGGGTTGGCGGCTATGGCTACACCTTC.

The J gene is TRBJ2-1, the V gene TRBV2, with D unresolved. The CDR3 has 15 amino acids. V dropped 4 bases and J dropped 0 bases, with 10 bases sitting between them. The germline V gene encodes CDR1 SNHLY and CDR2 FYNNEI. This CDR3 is CASSGSESSYNEQFF. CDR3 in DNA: TGTGCCAGCAGTGGGTCTGAAAGCTCCTACAATGAGCAGTTCTTC.

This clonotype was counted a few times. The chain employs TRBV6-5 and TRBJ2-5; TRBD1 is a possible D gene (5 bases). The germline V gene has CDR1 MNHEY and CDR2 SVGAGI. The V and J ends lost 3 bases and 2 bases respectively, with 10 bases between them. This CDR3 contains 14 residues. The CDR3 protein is CASSYNDRQETQYF. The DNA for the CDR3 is TGTGCCAGCAGTTATAACGACAGACAAGAGACCCAGTACTTC.

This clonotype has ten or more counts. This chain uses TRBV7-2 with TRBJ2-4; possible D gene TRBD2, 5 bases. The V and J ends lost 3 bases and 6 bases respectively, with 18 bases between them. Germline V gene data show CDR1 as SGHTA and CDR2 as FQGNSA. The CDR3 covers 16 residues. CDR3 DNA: TGTGCCAGCAGCTTCATCTCGCGGAGGCGGGTAAACATTCAGTACTTC. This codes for CASSFISRRRVNIQYF.

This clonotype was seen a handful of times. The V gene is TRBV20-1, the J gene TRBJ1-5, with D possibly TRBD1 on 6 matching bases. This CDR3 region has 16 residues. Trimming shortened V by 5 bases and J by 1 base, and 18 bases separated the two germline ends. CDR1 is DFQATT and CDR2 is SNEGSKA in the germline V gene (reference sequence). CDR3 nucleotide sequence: TGCAGTGCTGTTGGGGGGCATTGGGACAGCAATCAGCCCCAGCATTTT. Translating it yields CSAVGGHWDSNQPQHF.

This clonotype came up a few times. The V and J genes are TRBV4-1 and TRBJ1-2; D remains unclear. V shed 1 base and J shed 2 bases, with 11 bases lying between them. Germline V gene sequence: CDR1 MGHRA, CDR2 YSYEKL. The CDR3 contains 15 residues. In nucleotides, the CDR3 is TGCGCCAGCAGCCAAGGGACCAGGATGAACTATGGCTACACCTTC. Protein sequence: CASSQGTRMNYGYTF.

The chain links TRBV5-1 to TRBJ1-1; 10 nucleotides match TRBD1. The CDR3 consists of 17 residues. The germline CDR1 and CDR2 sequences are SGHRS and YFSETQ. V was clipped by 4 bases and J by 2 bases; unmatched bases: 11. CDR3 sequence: CASSKAGTGVINTEAFF. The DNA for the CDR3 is TGCGCCAGCAGCAAAGCCGGGACAGGGGTGATCAACACTGAAGCTTTCTTT.

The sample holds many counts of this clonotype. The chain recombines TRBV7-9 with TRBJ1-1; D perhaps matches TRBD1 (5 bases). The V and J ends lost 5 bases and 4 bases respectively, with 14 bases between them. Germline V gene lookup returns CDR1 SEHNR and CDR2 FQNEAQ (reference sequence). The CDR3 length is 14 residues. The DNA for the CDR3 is TGTGCCAGCAGCCCGCCGGGACGGCCCACTGAAGCTTTCTTT. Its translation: CASSPPGRPTEAFF.

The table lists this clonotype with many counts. For the CDR3, the DNA is TGTGCCAGCAGCCCGGGACTCGTCGTAGGGTATGATACGCAGTATTTT. This codes for CASSPGLVVGYDTQYF. The gene calls are TRBV6-6 and TRBJ2-3; a weak D match, TRBD2 (6 bases). The CDR3 is 16 amino acids. The V and J ends lost 6 bases and 6 bases respectively, with 22 bases between them. In germline, CDR1 is MNHNY, CDR2 SVGAGI (reference sequence).

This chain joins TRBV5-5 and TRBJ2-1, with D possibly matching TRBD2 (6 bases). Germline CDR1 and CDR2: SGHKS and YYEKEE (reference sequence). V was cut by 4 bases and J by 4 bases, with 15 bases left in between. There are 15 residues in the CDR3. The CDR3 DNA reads TGTGCCAGCAGCCGGGACTTATGGGAGTACAATGAGCAGTTCTTC. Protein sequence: CASSRDLWEYNEQFF.

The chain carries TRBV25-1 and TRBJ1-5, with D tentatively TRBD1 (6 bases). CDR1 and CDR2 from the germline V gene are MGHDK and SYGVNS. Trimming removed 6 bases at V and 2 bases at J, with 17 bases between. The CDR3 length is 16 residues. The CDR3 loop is CASSGGGPWGNQPQHF. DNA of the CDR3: TGTGCCAGCAGCGGGGGGGGCCCTTGGGGCAATCAGCCCCAGCATTTT. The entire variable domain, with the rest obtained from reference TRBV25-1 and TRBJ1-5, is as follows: EADIYQTPRYLVIGTGKKITLECSQTMGHDKMYWYQQDPGMELHLIHYSYGVNSTEKGDLSSESTVSRIRTEHFPLTLESARPSHTSQYLCASSGGGPWGNQPQHFGDGTRLSIL.

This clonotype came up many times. CDR3 loop: CSARGGTGFPTYEQYV. The CDR3 bases are TGCAGTGCTAGAGGCGGGACAGGGTTCCCGACATACGAGCAGTACGTC. V gene TRBV20-1 combines with J gene TRBJ2-7; 9 bases are shared with TRBD1. This CDR3 spans 16 amino acids. With V trimmed by 1 base and J by 4 bases, 11 bases remained unmatched. Germline V gene data show CDR1 as DFQATT and CDR2 as SNEGSKA (reference sequence).

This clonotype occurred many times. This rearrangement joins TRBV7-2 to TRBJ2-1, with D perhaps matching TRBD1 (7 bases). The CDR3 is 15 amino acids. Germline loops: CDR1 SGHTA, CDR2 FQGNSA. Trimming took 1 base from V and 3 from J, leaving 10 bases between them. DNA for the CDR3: TGTGCCAGCAGCTTAGGGCAGGGGGGCTACAATGAGCAGTTCTTC. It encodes CASSLGQGGYNEQFF.

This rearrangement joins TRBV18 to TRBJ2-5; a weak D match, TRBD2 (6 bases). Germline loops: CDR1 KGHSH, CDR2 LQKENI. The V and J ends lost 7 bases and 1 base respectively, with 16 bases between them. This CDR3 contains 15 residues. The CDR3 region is CASLTGTGPQETQYF. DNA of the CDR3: TGTGCCAGCTTGACCGGGACTGGTCCCCAAGAGACCCAGTACTTC.

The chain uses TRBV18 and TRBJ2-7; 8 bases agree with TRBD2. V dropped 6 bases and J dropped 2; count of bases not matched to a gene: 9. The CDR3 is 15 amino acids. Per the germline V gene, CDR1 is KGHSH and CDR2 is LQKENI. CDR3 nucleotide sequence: TGTGCCAGCTCTACCGGCGGGGGGCAGACCTACGAGCAGTACGTC. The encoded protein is CASSTGGGQTYEQYV.

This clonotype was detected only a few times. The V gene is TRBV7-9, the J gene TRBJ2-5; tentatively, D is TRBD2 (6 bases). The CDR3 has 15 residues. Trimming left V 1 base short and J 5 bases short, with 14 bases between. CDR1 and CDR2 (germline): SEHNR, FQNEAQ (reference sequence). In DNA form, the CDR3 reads TGTGCCAGCAGCTTAGGATCCCTAGCGCGGGAGACCCAGTACTTC. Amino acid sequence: CASSLGSLARETQYF.